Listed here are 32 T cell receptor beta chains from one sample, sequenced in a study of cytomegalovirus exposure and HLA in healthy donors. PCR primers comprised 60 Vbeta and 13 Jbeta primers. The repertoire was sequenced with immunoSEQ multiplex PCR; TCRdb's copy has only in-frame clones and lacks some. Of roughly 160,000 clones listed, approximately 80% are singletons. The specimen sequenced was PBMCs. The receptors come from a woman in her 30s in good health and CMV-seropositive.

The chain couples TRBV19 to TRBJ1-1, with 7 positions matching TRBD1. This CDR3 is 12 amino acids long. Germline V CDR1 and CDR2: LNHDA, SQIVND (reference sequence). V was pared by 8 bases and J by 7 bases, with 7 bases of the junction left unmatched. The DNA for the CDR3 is TGTGCCAGTCGGAGGGGGCTGGTTGAAGCTTTCTTT. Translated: CASRRGLVEAFF.

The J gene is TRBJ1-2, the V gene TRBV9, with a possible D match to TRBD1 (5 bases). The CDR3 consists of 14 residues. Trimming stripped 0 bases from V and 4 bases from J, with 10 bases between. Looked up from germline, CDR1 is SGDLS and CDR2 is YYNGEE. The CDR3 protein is CASSVGGDTYGYTF. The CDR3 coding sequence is TGTGCCAGCAGCGTAGGGGGGGATACCTATGGCTACACCTTC.

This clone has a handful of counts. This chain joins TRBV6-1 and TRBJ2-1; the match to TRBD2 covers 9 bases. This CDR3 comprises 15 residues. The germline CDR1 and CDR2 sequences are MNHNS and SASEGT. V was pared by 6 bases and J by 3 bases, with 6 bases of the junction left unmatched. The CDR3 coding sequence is TGTGCCAGCAGACGTAGCGGGGGCCTCTACAATGAGCAGTTCTTC. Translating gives CASRRSGGLYNEQFF.

CDR3 loop: CASSPFEGGGDEQFF. The CDR3 DNA follows: TGTGCCAGCAGCCCCTTCGAGGGGGGGGGCGATGAGCAGTTCTTC. J is TRBJ2-1 and V is TRBV11-1; possible D gene TRBD2, 7 bases. The CDR3 totals 15 residues. Trimming took off 5 bases at V and 8 bases at J, with 19 bases between the two ends. The germline V gene encodes CDR1 SGHAT and CDR2 FQDESV (reference sequence). Full variable domain (rest looked up from reference TRBV11-1 and TRBJ2-1): EAEVAQSPRYKITEKSQAVAFWCDPISGHATLYWYRQILGQGPELLVQFQDESVVDDSQLPKDRFSAERLKGVDSTLKIQPAELGDSAMYLCASSPFEGGGDEQFFGPGTRLTVL.

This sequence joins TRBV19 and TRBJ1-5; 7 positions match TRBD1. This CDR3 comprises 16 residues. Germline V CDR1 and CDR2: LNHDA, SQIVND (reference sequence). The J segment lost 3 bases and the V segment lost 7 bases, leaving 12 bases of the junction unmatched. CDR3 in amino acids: CASISTGTVFNQPQHF. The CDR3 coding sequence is TGTGCCAGTATTTCGACCGGGACAGTATTCAATCAGCCCCAGCATTTT.

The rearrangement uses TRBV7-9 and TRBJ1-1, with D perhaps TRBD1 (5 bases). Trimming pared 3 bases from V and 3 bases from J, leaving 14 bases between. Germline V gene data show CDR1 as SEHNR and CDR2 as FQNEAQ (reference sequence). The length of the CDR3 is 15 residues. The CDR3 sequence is CASSLTRGPYTEAFF. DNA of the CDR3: TGTGCCAGCAGCTTGACTAGGGGTCCCTACACTGAAGCTTTCTTT.

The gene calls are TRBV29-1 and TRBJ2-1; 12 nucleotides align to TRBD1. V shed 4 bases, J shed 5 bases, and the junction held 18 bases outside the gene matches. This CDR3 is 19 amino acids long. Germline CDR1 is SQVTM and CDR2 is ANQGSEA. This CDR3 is CSVGPGQGARLTIDNEQFF. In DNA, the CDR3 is TGCAGCGTTGGACCGGGACAGGGGGCGAGATTGACTATTGACAATGAGCAGTTCTTC.

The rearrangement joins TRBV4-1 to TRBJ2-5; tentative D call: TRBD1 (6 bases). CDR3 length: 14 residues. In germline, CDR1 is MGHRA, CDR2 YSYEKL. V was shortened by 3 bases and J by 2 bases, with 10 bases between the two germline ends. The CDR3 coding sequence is TGCGCCAGCAGCCACCGGGACATACAAGAGACCCAGTACTTC. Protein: CASSHRDIQETQYF.

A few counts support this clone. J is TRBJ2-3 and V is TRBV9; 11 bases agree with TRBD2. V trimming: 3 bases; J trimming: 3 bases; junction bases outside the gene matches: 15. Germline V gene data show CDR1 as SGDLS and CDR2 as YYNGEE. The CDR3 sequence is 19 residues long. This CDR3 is CASSAPILMLAGGTDTQYF. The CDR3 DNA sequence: TGTGCCAGCAGCGCTCCGATTTTAATGCTAGCGGGGGGTACAGATACGCAGTATTTT. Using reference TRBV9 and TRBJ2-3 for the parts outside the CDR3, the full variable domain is DSGVTQTPKHLITATGQRVTLRCSPRSGDLSVYWYQQSLDQGLQFLIQYYNGEERAKGNILERFSAQQFPDLHSELNLSSLELGDSALYFCASSAPILMLAGGTDTQYFGPGTRLTVL.

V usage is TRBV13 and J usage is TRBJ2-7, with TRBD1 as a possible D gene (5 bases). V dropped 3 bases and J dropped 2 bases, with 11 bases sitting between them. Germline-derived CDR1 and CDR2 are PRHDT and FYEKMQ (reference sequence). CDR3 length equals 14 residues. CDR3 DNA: TGTGCCAGCAGCTTCTGGACACATCCCTACGAGCAGTACTTC. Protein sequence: CASSFWTHPYEQYF.

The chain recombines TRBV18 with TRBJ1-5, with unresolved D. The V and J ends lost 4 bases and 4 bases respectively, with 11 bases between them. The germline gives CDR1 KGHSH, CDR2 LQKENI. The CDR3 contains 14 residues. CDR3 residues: CASSRARLNQPQHF. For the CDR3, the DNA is TGTGCCAGCTCACGGGCCCGTTTAAATCAGCCCCAGCATTTT.

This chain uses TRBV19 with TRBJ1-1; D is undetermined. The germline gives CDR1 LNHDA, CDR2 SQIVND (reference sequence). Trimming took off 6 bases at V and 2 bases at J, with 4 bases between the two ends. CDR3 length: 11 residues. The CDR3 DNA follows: TGTGCCAGTAGACTCAACACTGAAGCTTTCTTT. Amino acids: CASRLNTEAFF. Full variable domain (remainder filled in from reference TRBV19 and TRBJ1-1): DGGITQSPKYLFRKEGQNVTLSCEQNLNHDAMYWYRQDPGQGLRLIYYSQIVNDFQKGDIAEGYSVSREKKESFPLTVTSAQKNPTAFYLCASRLNTEAFFGQGTRLTVV.

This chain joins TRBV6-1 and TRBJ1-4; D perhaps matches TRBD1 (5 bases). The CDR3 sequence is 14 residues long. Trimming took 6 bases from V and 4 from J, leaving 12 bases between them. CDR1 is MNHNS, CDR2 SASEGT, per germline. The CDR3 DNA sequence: TGTGCCAGCAGAGGCGGACATTATAATGAAAAACTGTTTTTT. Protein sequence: CASRGGHYNEKLFF.

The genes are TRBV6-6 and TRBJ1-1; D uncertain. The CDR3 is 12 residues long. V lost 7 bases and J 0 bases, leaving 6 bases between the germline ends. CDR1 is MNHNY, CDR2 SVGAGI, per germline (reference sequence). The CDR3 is CASTRMNTEAFF. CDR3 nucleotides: TGTGCCAGCACCAGAATGAACACTGAAGCTTTCTTT.

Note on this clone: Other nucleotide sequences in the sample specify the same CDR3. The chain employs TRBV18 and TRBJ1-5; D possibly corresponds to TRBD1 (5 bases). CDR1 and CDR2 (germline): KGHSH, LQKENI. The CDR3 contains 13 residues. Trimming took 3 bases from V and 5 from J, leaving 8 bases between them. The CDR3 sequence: CASSPQGDQPQHF. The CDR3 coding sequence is TGTGCCAGCTCACCTCAGGGCGATCAGCCCCAGCATTTT.

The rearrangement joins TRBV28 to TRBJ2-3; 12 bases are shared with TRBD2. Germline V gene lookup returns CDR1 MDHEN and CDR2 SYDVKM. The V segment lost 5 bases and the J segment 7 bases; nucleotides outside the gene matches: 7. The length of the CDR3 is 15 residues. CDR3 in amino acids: CASSLTSGGSNTQYF. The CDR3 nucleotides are TGTGCCAGCAGTCTCACTAGCGGGGGGTCGAATACGCAGTATTTT.

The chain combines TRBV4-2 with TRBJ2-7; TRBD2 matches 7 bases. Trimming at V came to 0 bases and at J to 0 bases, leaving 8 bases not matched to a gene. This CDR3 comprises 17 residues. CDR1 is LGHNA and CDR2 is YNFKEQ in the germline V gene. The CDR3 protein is CASSQDWGSGPSYEQYF. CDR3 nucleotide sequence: TGTGCCAGCAGCCAAGACTGGGGTAGCGGGCCCTCCTACGAGCAGTACTTC.

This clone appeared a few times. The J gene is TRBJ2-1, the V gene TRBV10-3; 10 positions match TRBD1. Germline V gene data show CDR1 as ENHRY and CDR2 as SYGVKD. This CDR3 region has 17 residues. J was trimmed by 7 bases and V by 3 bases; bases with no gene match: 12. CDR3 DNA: TGTGCCATCAGTGAAGGTCCCGGGACAGGGGATCGAAATGAGCAGTTCTTC. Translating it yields CAISEGPGTGDRNEQFF.

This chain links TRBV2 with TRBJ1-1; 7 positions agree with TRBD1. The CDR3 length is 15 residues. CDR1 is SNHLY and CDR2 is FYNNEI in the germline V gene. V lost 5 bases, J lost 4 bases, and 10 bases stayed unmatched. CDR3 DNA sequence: TGTGCCAGCAGTAAAGATGACAGGGTTGGCACTGAAGCTTTCTTT. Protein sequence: CASSKDDRVGTEAFF.

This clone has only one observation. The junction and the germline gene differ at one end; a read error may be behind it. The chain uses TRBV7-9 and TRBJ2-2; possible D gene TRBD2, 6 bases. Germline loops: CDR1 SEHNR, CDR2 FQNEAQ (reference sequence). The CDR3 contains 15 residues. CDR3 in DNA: TGTTCCAGCAGCTTAGCTGGGGGGTTCGGCGGGGAGCTGTTTTTT. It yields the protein CSSSLAGGFGGELFF.

The CDR3 protein is CASSPYYYNEQFF. DNA of the CDR3: TGTGCCAGCAGCCCCTATTACTACAATGAGCAGTTCTTC. V is TRBV7-3 and J is TRBJ2-1; D is unclear. The CDR3 runs 13 residues. V was trimmed by 5 bases and J by 3 bases, leaving 8 bases between them. CDR1 and CDR2 from the germline V gene are SGHTA and FQGTGA.

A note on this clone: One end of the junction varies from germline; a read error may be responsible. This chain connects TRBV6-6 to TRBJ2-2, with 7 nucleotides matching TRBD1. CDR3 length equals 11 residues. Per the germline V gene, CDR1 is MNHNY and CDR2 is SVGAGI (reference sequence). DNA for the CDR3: TGTGCCAGCACCCTAGGGGGACAGCTTTTTTTT. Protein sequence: CASTLGGQLFF.

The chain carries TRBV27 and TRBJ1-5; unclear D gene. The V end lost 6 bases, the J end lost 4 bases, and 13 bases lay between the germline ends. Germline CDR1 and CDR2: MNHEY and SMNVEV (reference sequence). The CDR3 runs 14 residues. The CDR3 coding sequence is TGTGCCAGCAGCTTGATCCCTACGAATCAGCCCCAGCATTTT. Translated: CASSLIPTNQPQHF.

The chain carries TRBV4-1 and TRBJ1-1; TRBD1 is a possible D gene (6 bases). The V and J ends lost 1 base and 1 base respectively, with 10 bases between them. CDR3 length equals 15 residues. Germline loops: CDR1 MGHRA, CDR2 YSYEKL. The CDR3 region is CASSQVDRRNTEAFF. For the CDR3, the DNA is TGCGCCAGCAGCCAAGTTGACAGGCGGAACACTGAAGCTTTCTTT.

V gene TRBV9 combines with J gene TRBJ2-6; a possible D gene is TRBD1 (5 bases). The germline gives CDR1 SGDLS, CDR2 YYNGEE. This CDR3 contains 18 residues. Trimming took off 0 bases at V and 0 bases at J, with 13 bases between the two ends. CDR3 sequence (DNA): TGTGCCAGCAGCGTAGAACTCACAGGCAGCTCTGGGGCCAACGTCCTGACTTTC. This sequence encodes CASSVELTGSSGANVLTF. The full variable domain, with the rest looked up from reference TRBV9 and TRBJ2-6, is DSGVTQTPKHLITATGQRVTLRCSPRSGDLSVYWYQQSLDQGLQFLIQYYNGEERAKGNILERFSAQQFPDLHSELNLSSLELGDSALYFCASSVELTGSSGANVLTFGAGSRLTVL.

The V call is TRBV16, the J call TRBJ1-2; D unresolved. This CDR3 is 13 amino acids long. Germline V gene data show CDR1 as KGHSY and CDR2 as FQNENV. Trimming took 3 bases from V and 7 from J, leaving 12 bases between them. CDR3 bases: TGTGCCAGCAGCCACGCAACAGAACGTGGCTACACCTTC. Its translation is CASSHATERGYTF.

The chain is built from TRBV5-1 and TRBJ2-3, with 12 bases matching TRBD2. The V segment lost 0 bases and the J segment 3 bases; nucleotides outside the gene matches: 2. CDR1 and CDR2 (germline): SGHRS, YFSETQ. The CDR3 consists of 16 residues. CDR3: CASSLAGTSGTDTQYF. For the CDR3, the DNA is TGCGCCAGCAGCTTGGCCGGGACTAGCGGGACAGATACGCAGTATTTT.

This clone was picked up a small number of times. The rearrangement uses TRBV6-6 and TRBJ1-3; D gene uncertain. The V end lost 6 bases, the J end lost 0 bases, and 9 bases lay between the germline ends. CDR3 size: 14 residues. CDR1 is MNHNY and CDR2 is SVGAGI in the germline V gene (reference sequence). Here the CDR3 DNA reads TGTGCCAGCAGACGAGAAGTCTCTGGAAACACCATATATTTT. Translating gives CASRREVSGNTIYF.

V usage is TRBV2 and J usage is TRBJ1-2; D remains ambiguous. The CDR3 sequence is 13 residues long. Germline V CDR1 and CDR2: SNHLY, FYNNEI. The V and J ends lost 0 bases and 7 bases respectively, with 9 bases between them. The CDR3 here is CASSEAGRLGYTF. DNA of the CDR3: TGTGCCAGCAGTGAAGCAGGCAGACTTGGCTACACCTTC. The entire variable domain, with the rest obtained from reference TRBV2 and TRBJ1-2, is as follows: EPEVTQTPSHQVTQMGQEVILRCVPISNHLYFYWYRQILGQKVEFLVSFYNNEISEKSEIFDDQFSVERPDGSNFTLKIRSTKLEDSAMYFCASSEAGRLGYTFGSGTRLTVV.

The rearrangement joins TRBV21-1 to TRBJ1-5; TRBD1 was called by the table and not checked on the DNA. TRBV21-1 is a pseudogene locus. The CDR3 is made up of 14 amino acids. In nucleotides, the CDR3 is TGTGCCAGCAGCAAAGCCAGGGGGCGGGGGCCCCAGCATTTT. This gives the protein CASSKARGRGPQHF.

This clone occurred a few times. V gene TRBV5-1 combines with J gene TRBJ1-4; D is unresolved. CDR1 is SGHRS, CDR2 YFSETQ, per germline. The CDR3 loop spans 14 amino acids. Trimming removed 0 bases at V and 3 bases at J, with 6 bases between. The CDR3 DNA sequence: TGCGCCAGCAGCTTGGGAGGAGCTAATGAAAAACTGTTTTTT. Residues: CASSLGGANEKLFF.

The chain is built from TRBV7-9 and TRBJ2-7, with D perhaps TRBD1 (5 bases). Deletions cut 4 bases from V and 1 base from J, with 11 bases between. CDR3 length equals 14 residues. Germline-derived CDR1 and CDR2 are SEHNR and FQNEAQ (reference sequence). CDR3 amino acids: CASSSTAKSYEQYF. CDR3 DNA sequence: TGTGCCAGCAGCTCGACAGCCAAGTCCTACGAGCAGTACTTC.